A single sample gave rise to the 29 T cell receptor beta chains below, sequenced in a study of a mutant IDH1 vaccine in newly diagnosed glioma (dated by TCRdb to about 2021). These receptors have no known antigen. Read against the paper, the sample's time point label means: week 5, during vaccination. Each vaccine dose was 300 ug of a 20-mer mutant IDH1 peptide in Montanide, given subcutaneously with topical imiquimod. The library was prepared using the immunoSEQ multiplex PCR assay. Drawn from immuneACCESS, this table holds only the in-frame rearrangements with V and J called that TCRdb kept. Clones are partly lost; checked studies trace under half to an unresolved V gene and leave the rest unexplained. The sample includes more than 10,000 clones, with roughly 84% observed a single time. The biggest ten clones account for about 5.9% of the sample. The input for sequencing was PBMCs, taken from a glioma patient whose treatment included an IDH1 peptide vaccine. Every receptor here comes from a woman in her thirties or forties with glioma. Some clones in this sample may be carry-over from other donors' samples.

CDR3 residues: CASSPRFSGGDEQFF. The CDR3 coding sequence is TGTGCCAGCAGTCCCCGTTTTAGCGGGGGCGATGAGCAGTTCTTC. The chain links TRBV6-6 to TRBJ2-1, with TRBD2 identical over 9 bases. The CDR3 length is 15 residues. J gave up 8 bases and V 5 bases, and 10 bases lay outside the gene matches. The germline V gene has CDR1 MNHNY and CDR2 SVGAGI (reference sequence).

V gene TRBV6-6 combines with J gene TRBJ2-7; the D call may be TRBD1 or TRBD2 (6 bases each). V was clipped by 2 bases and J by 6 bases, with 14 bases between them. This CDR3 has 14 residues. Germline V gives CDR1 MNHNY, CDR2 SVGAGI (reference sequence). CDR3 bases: TGTGCCAGCAGTTACGAGGGGGGATGGCTCGAGCAGTACTTC. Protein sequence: CASSYEGGWLEQYF.

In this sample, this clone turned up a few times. The DNA for the CDR3 is TGTGCCAGTAGTGGACAGCCCAATCAGCCCCAGCATTTT. Protein product: CASSGQPNQPQHF. The genes are TRBV19 and TRBJ1-5, with D tentatively TRBD1 (6 bases). Germline CDR1 reads LNHDA; CDR2 reads SQIVND (reference sequence). V was cut by 5 bases and J by 3 bases, with 8 bases left in between. The CDR3 is 13 amino acids.

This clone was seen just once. CDR3 DNA: TGCGCCAGCAGCTTGACAGTGGGCCAAGAGACCCAGTACTTC. Its translation: CASSLTVGQETQYF. The chain links TRBV5-1 to TRBJ2-5; D not certain. This CDR3 has 14 amino acids. The germline V gene encodes CDR1 SGHRS and CDR2 YFSETQ. V gave up 1 base and J gave up 1 base, with 8 bases separating them.

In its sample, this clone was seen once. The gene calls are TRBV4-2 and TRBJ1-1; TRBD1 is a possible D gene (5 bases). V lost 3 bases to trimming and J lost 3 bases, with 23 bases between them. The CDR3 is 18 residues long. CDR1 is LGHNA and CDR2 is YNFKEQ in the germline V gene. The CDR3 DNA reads TGTGCCAGCAGCCAGGACATCCCTGCAAGGGGAACGGACACTGAAGCTTTCTTT. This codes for CASSQDIPARGTDTEAFF.

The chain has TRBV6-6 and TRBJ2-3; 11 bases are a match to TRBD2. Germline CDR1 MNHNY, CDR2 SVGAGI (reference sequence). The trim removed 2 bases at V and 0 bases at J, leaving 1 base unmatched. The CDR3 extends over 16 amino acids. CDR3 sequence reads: CASSYRTSGSTDTQYF. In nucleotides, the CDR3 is TGTGCCAGCAGTTACCGGACTAGCGGGAGCACAGATACGCAGTATTTT.

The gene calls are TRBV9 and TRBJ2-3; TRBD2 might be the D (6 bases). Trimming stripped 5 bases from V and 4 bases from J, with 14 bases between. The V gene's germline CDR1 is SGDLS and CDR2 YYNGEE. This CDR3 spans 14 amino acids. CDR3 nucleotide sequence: TGTGCCAGCAGTGCCGGGAGTAGGGCAGATACGCAGTATTTT. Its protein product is CASSAGSRADTQYF.

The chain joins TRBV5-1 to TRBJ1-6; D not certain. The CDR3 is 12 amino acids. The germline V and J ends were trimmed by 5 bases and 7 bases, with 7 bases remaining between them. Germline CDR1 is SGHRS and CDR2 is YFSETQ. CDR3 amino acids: CASRSDNSPLHF. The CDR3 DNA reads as TGCGCCAGCAGGTCTGACAATTCACCCCTCCACTTT.

Here the CDR3 reads CASSSQGATLTDTQYF. CDR3 bases: TGTGCCAGCAGCTCTCAGGGGGCCACACTCACAGATACGCAGTATTTT. V is TRBV13 and J is TRBJ2-3, with TRBD1 identical over 8 bases. The germline V gene has CDR1 PRHDT and CDR2 FYEKMQ (reference sequence). Trimming removed 4 bases from V and 2 bases from J; junction bases left unmatched: 8. This CDR3 comprises 16 residues.

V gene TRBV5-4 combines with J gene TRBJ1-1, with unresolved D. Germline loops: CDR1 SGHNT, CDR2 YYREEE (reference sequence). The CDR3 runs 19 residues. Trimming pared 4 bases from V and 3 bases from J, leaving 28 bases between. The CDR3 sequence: CASSPGSRVPSLTYTEAFF. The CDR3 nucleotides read TGTGCCAGCAGCCCGGGGTCGAGGGTTCCCAGCCTTACATACACTGAAGCTTTCTTT.

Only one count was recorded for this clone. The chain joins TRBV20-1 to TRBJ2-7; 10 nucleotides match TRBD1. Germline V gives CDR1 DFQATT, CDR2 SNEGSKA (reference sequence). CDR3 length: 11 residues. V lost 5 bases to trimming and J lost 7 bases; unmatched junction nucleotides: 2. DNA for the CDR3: TGCAGTGCTCGGGACAGGGGTGAGCAGTACTTC. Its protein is CSARDRGEQYF.

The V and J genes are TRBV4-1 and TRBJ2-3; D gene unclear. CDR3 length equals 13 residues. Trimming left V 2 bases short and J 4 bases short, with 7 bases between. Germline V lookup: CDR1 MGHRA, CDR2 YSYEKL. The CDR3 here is CASSQRHSDTQYF. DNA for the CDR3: TGCGCCAGCAGCCAAAGGCATTCAGATACGCAGTATTTT.

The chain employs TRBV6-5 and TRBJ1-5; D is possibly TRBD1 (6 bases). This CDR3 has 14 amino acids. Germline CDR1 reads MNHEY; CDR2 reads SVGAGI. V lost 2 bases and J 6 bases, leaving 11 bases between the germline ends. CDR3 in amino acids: CASSYGGARQPQHF. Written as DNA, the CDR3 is TGTGCCAGCAGTTACGGGGGGGCTCGTCAGCCCCAGCATTTT.

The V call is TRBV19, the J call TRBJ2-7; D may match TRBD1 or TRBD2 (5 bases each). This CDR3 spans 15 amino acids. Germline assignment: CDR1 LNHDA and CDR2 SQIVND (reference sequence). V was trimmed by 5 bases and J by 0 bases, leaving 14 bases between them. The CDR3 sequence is CASSPLGGYSYEQYF. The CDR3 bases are TGTGCCAGTAGTCCTCTTGGGGGATACTCCTACGAGCAGTACTTC.

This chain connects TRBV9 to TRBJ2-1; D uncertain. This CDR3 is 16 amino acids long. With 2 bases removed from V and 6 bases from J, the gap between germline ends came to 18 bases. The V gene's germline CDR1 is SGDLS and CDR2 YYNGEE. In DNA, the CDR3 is TGTGCCAGCAGCGTGGGTGGCAGGCCCACGGCCAATGAGCAGTTCTTC. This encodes CASSVGGRPTANEQFF.

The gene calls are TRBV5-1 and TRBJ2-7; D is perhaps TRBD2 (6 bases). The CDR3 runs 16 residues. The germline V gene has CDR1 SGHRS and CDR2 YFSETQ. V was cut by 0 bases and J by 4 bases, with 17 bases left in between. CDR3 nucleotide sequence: TGCGCCAGCAGCTTGGAGCCCAGCGGGTCACCTTACGAGCAGTACTTC. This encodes CASSLEPSGSPYEQYF.

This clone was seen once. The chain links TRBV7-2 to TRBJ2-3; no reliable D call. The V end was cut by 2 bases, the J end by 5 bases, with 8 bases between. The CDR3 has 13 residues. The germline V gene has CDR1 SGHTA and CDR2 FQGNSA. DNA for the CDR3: TGTGCCAGCAGCTTAACTCTGGGAGATACGCAGTATTTT. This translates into CASSLTLGDTQYF.

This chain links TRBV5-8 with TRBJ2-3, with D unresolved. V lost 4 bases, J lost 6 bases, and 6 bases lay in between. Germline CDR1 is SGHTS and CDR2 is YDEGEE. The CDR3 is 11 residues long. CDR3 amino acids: CASSPPDTQYF. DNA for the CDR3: TGTGCCAGCAGCCCGCCGGATACGCAGTATTTT.

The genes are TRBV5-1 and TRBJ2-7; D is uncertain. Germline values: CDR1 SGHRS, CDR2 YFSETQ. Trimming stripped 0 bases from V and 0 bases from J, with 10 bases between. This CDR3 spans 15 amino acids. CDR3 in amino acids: CASSLVGRSSYEQYF. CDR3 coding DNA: TGCGCCAGCAGCTTGGTCGGCCGGAGCTCCTACGAGCAGTACTTC.

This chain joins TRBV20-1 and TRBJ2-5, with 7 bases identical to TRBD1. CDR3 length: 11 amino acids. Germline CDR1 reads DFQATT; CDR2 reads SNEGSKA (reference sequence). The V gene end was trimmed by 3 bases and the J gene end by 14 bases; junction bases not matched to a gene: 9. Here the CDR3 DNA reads TGCAGTGCTAGGGGTGAGGACAGGTTCTACTTC. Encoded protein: CSARGEDRFYF.

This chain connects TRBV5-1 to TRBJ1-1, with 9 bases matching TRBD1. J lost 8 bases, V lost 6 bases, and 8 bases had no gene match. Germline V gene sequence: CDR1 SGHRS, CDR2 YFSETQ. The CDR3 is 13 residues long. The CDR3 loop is CASKFTQGAEAFF. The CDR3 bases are TGCGCCAGCAAATTCACACAGGGGGCGGAAGCTTTCTTT.

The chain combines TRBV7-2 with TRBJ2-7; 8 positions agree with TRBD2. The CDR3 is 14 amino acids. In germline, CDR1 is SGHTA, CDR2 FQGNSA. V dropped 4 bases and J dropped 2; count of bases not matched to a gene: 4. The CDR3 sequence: CASSSSSGPYEQYF. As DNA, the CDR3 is TGTGCCAGCAGCTCCTCTAGCGGGCCCTACGAGCAGTACTTC.

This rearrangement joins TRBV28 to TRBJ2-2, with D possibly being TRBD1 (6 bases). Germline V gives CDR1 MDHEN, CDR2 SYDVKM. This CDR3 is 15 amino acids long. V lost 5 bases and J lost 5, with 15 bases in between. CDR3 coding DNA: TGTGCCAGCAGTCTGACACCAACAGGGACCGGGGAGCTGTTTTTT. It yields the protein CASSLTPTGTGELFF. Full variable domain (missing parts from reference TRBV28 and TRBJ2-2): DVKVTQSSRYLVKRTGEKVFLECVQDMDHENMFWYRQDPGLGLRLIYFSYDVKMKEKGDIPEGYSVSREKKERFSLILESASTNQTSMYLCASSLTPTGTGELFFGEGSRLTVL.

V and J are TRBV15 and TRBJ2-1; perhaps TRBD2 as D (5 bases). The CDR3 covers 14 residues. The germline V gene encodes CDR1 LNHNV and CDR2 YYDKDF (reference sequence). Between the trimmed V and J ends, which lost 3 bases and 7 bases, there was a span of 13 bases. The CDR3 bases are TGTGCCACCAGCAGGGCTACTTCGGGGAATGAGCAGTTCTTC. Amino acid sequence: CATSRATSGNEQFF.

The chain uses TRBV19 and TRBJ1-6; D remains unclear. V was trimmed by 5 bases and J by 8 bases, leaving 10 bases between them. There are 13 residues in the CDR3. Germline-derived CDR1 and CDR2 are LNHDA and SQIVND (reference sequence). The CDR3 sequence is CASSLQTYSPLHF. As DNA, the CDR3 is TGTGCCAGTAGTCTCCAGACTTATTCACCCCTCCACTTT.

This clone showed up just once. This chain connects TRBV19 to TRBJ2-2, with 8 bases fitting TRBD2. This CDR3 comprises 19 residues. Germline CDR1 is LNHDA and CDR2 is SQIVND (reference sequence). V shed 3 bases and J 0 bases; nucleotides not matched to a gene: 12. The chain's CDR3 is CASSISGGPIGPNTGELFF. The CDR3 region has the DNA TGTGCCAGTAGTATCTCGGGAGGGCCCATAGGCCCGAACACCGGGGAGCTGTTTTTT.

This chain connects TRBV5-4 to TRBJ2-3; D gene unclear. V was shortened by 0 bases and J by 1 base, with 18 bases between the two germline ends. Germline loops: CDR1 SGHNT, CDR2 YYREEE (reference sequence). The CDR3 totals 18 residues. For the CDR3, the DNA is TGTGCCAGCAGCTTGGTCGGCTTCGCCGCGAGTGGCACAGATACGCAGTATTTT. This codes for CASSLVGFAASGTDTQYF.

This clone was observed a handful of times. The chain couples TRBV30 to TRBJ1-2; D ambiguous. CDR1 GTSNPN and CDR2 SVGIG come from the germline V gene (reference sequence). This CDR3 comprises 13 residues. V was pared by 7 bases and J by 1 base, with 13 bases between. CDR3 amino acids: CASGEPDNYGYTF. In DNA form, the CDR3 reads TGTGCCTCCGGGGAACCAGATAACTATGGCTACACCTTC.

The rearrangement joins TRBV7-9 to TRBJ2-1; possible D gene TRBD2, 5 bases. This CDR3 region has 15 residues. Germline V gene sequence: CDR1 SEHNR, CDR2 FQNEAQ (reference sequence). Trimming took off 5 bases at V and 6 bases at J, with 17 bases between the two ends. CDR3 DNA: TGTGCCAGCAGCCCTCGACGGACTGAGGCCAATGAGCAGTTCTTC. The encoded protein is CASSPRRTEANEQFF.